This T cell receptor (beta chain) emerged from a study of T cell responses to AZD1222 COVID-19 vaccine. The length of the CDR3 is 14 residues. The germline gives CDR1 SNHLY, CDR2 FYNNEI. The V end was cut by 3 bases, the J end by 1 base, with 10 bases between. This table comes from immunoSEQ multiplex PCR, and its TCRdb copy is limited to in-frame clones, with some not included. The table lists approximately 150,000 clones, roughly 90% of them singletons. This clone was detected only a few times. This specimen was peripheral blood, taken 28 days after the second AZD1222 dose. This TCR was recovered from an adult who received the AZD1222 COVID-19 vaccine. The rearrangement joins TRBV2 to TRBJ2-7; no firm D call. This CDR3 is CASSDSHVSYEQYF. The CDR3 DNA reads as TGTGCCAGCAGTGATTCACATGTGTCCTACGAGCAGTACTTC.